The 26 T cell receptor beta chains presented below share a single source sample, sequenced in a study of T cell changes during pregnancy in multiple sclerosis. TCRdb's table, derived via immunoSEQ multiplex PCR, lists solely in-frame clones and lacks some. The sample contains around 92,000 clones, 85% to 95% of which appear only once. The sequencing used peripheral blood, collected after pregnancy. The receptors originated from a female donor with multiple sclerosis, enrolled in a pregnancy study.

This chain connects TRBV27 to TRBJ2-7, with 10 bases aligning to TRBD2. Germline loops: CDR1 MNHEY, CDR2 SMNVEV (reference sequence). The length of the CDR3 is 14 residues. V lost 3 bases and J lost 8; bases outside the gene matches: 7. The CDR3 spells CASSLLAGVPKQYF. CDR3 DNA sequence: TGTGCCAGCAGTTTGCTAGCGGGAGTCCCAAAGCAGTACTTC.

The rearrangement links TRBV19 to TRBJ2-7, with TRBD1 as a possible D gene (6 bases). The CDR3 has 14 amino acids. The germline V and J ends were trimmed by 5 bases and 4 bases, with 15 bases remaining between them. The germline gives CDR1 LNHDA, CDR2 SQIVND (reference sequence). The CDR3 sequence is CASSGSGAGYEQYF. In DNA, the CDR3 is TGTGCCAGTAGTGGTTCAGGGGCTGGGTACGAGCAGTACTTC.

The chain has TRBV11-2 and TRBJ2-1; TRBD2 agrees at 9 bases. The CDR3 extends over 18 amino acids. V was clipped by 5 bases and J by 0 bases; unmatched bases: 11. Germline loops: CDR1 SGHAT, CDR2 FQNNGV. In nucleotides, the CDR3 is TGTGCCAGCAGCGTATCAACTAGCGGGCTGAGCTCCTACAATGAGCAGTTCTTC. This encodes CASSVSTSGLSSYNEQFF.

V is TRBV5-1 and J is TRBJ1-1; D possibly corresponds to TRBD1 (5 bases). Germline V lookup: CDR1 SGHRS, CDR2 YFSETQ. CDR3 length: 14 amino acids. The V end lost 7 bases, the J end lost 2 bases, and 15 bases lay between the germline ends. The CDR3 reads CASRTQTANTEAFF. The CDR3 DNA sequence: TGCGCCAGCCGCACACAGACAGCAAACACTGAAGCTTTCTTT.

The V gene is TRBV5-1, the J gene TRBJ2-7, with 11 bases identical to TRBD2. The CDR3 contains 16 residues. CDR1 is SGHRS, CDR2 YFSETQ, per germline. Trimming took 4 bases from V and 1 from J; bases not matched to a gene: 7. The CDR3 DNA reads TGCGCCAGCAGCACCCGTACTAGCGGGAGTTCCTACGAGCAGTACTTC. Amino acids: CASSTRTSGSSYEQYF.

The chain recombines TRBV4-1 with TRBJ2-3, with D perhaps matching TRBD1 (5 bases). Per the germline V gene, CDR1 is MGHRA and CDR2 is YSYEKL. The CDR3 has 12 residues. V lost 10 bases and J 4 bases, leaving 12 bases between the germline ends. Written as DNA, the CDR3 is TGCGCCACCAAAGGGGAAGCAGATACGCAGTATTTT. Its translation is CATKGEADTQYF.

This rearrangement joins TRBV28 to TRBJ1-5; D is possibly TRBD1 (6 bases). CDR3 length: 13 residues. Germline CDR1 is MDHEN and CDR2 is SYDVKM. Trimming took off 7 bases at V and 6 bases at J, with 13 bases between the two ends. The CDR3 loop reads CASTQQGIQPQHF. The CDR3 DNA is TGTGCCAGCACCCAACAGGGAATTCAGCCCCAGCATTTT.

The rearrangement joins TRBV7-2 to TRBJ2-2; 7 nucleotides line up with TRBD2. The CDR3 length is 15 residues. V dropped 5 bases and J dropped 3; count of bases not matched to a gene: 6. Germline V CDR1 and CDR2: SGHTA, FQGNSA. CDR3: CASSPRRGYTGELFF. The CDR3 DNA is TGTGCCAGCAGCCCCCGGCGGGGGTACACCGGGGAGCTGTTTTTT.

This chain links TRBV18 with TRBJ2-7, with 9 bases matching TRBD1. J gave up 5 bases and V 0 bases, and 5 bases lay outside the gene matches. Germline CDR1 and CDR2: KGHSH and LQKENI. The CDR3 extends over 15 amino acids. CDR3 loop: CASSPPLQGADEQYF. DNA of the CDR3: TGTGCCAGCTCACCACCGTTACAGGGGGCTGACGAGCAGTACTTC.

V gene TRBV30 combines with J gene TRBJ2-7, with D possibly TRBD2 on 5 matching bases. CDR3 length equals 13 residues. The germline V and J ends were trimmed by 5 bases and 5 bases, with 16 bases remaining between them. Germline CDR1 and CDR2: GTSNPN and SVGIG (reference sequence). CDR3 DNA sequence: TGTGCCTGGGGAGGAGGTCTGTGGCACGAGCAGTACTTC. It is translated as CAWGGGLWHEQYF. Full variable domain (remainder filled in from reference TRBV30 and TRBJ2-7): SQTIHQWPATLVQPVGSPLSLECTVEGTSNPNLYWYRQAAGRGLQLLFYSVGIGQISSEVPQNLSASRPQDRQFILSSKKLLLSDSGFYLCAWGGGLWHEQYFGPGTRLTVT.

The CDR3 here is CASTRGFGTEAFF. The CDR3 nucleotides read TGTGCCAGCACTCGGGGGTTTGGCACTGAAGCTTTCTTT. The chain recombines TRBV27 with TRBJ1-1, with D perhaps matching TRBD1 (5 bases). Per germline, CDR1 MNHEY and CDR2 SMNVEV (reference sequence). The CDR3 sequence is 13 residues long. V was shortened by 7 bases and J by 4 bases, with 13 bases between the two germline ends.

The V gene is TRBV6-5, the J gene TRBJ1-5, with 10 bases aligning to TRBD1. Germline assignment: CDR1 MNHEY and CDR2 SVGAGI. The CDR3 is made up of 15 amino acids. The trim removed 5 bases at V and 6 bases at J, leaving 7 bases unmatched. The CDR3 region has the DNA TGTGCCAGCAGTCGACAGGGGGCCGCCGGTCAGCCCCAGCATTTT. This codes for CASSRQGAAGQPQHF.

The chain is built from TRBV12-5 and TRBJ2-3, with TRBD2 matching 10 bases. The CDR3 runs 16 residues. The germline V gene has CDR1 LGHNT and CDR2 FRNRAP. Trimming cost V 2 bases and J 7 bases; bases outside gene matches: 9. The CDR3 loop is CASGLPLAGVNYTQYF. In DNA form, the CDR3 reads TGTGCTAGTGGTTTGCCCCTAGCGGGAGTGAACTATACGCAGTATTTT.

This sequence joins TRBV28 and TRBJ2-7; 8 bases are a match to TRBD2. The germline gives CDR1 MDHEN, CDR2 SYDVKM. The V and J ends lost 3 bases and 1 base, in that order; junction bases with no gene match: 2. The CDR3 runs 14 residues. CDR3 region: CASSFGGRSYEQYF. DNA of the CDR3: TGTGCCAGCAGTTTTGGCGGGAGGTCCTACGAGCAGTACTTC.

The chain links TRBV5-6 to TRBJ1-2; 9 nucleotides line up with TRBD1. The length of the CDR3 is 15 residues. The trim removed 4 bases at V and 2 bases at J, leaving 6 bases unmatched. Germline V gene lookup returns CDR1 SGHDT and CDR2 YYEEEE. DNA for the CDR3: TGTGCCAGCAGCCCGGGGACAGGGTGGAACTATGGCTACACCTTC. It encodes CASSPGTGWNYGYTF. Full variable domain (rest looked up from reference TRBV5-6 and TRBJ1-2): DAGVTQSPTHLIKTRGQQVTLRCSPKSGHDTVSWYQQALGQGPQFIFQYYEEEERQRGNFPDRFSGHQFPNYSSELNVNALLLGDSALYLCASSPGTGWNYGYTFGSGTRLTVV.

The chain carries TRBV28 and TRBJ1-2; D is undetermined. Germline V lookup: CDR1 MDHEN, CDR2 SYDVKM. V was clipped by 3 bases and J by 6 bases, with 23 bases between them. The CDR3 is 17 amino acids. CDR3 DNA sequence: TGTGCCAGCAGTTTGGGCACACGGAGCGGTTCATGGGATGGCTACACCTTC. Protein product: CASSLGTRSGSWDGYTF.

The V call is TRBV4-3, the J call TRBJ1-2, with unresolved D. Trimming cost V 0 bases and J 6 bases, with 14 bases left between them. The CDR3 has 15 amino acids. Germline V gene data show CDR1 as LGHNA and CDR2 as YSLEER. CDR3 nucleotides: TGCGCCAGCAGCCAAGACAGCTTCGGGGAGCATGGCTACACCTTC. This codes for CASSQDSFGEHGYTF.

The DNA for the CDR3 is TGTGCCTGGACAAAGTACTGGGGACAGGGGGCGTCAAGCGAGCAGTACTTC. This codes for CAWTKYWGQGASSEQYF. This chain connects TRBV30 to TRBJ2-7; 12 bases line up with TRBD1. Losses at the gene ends were 4 bases for V and 6 bases for J; bases not matched to a gene: 16. This CDR3 region has 17 residues. Germline CDR1 reads GTSNPN; CDR2 reads SVGIG (reference sequence).

The chain employs TRBV10-3 and TRBJ2-2, with D possibly TRBD2 on 7 matching bases. Germline CDR1 and CDR2: ENHRY and SYGVKD. The germline V and J ends were trimmed by 4 bases and 6 bases, with 12 bases remaining between them. There are 14 residues in the CDR3. CDR3 residues: CAISGGGAAGELFF. DNA of the CDR3: TGTGCCATCAGTGGCGGGGGCGCGGCCGGGGAGCTGTTTTTT.

This clone was found a few times. The chain combines TRBV25-1 with TRBJ1-1; D unclear. The CDR3 consists of 13 residues. The V gene lost 5 bases and the J gene lost 11 bases, with 18 bases spanning the gap. Germline CDR1 is MGHDK and CDR2 is SYGVNS. The CDR3 reads CASSYRWGAGAFF. In nucleotides, the CDR3 is TGTGCCAGCAGTTATCGGTGGGGTGCGGGGGCTTTCTTT.

The chain has TRBV19 and TRBJ2-3; 9 bases are shared with TRBD1. This CDR3 has 15 residues. The V and J ends lost 5 bases and 7 bases, in that order; junction bases with no gene match: 10. Per the germline V gene, CDR1 is LNHDA and CDR2 is SQIVND (reference sequence). In DNA form, the CDR3 reads TGTGCCAGTAGTCTGGGACAGGGCTTTACGAATACGCAGTATTTT. This translates into CASSLGQGFTNTQYF.

The chain employs TRBV2 and TRBJ2-5; tentative D call: TRBD2 (5 bases). V lost 7 bases and J 4 bases, leaving 16 bases between the germline ends. CDR1 is SNHLY and CDR2 is FYNNEI in the germline V gene. The CDR3 loop spans 14 amino acids. This chain's CDR3 is CASTRSGGLETQYF. The CDR3, as DNA: TGTGCCAGCACCCGATCCGGAGGCCTAGAGACCCAGTACTTC. Supplemented by reference TRBV2 and TRBJ2-5, the full variable domain reads EPEVTQTPSHQVTQMGQEVILRCVPISNHLYFYWYRQILGQKVEFLVSFYNNEISEKSEIFDDQFSVERPDGSNFTLKIRSTKLEDSAMYFCASTRSGGLETQYFGPGTRLLVL.

The J gene is TRBJ1-1, the V gene TRBV6-5; D is undetermined. This CDR3 has 13 amino acids. From germline, CDR1 is MNHEY and CDR2 SVGAGI. V lost 4 bases to trimming and J lost 4 bases, with 10 bases between them. The CDR3 sequence: CASSSGWSTEAFF. CDR3 nucleotide sequence: TGTGCCAGCAGTTCGGGGTGGAGCACTGAAGCTTTCTTT.

V usage is TRBV7-6 and J usage is TRBJ2-1; D remains ambiguous. Trimming cost V 3 bases and J 6 bases, with 9 bases left between them. Germline V gene lookup returns CDR1 SGHVS and CDR2 FNYEAQ. This CDR3 is built from 13 residues. CDR3 sequence reads: CASSLRIPNEQFF. The CDR3 coding sequence is TGTGCCAGCAGCTTGAGGATTCCCAATGAGCAGTTCTTC. Complete variable domain (other parts from reference TRBV7-6 and TRBJ2-1): GAGVSQSPRYKVTKRGQDVALRCDPISGHVSLYWYRQALGQGPEFLTYFNYEAQQDKSGLPNDRFSAERPEGSISTLTIQRTEQRDSAMYRCASSLRIPNEQFFGPGTRLTVL.

The V call is TRBV2, the J call TRBJ1-1; unclear D gene. The germline V and J ends were trimmed by 5 bases and 4 bases, with 14 bases remaining between them. Germline CDR1 SNHLY, CDR2 FYNNEI. There are 14 residues in the CDR3. CDR3 residues: CASSPENSPTEAFF. CDR3 in DNA: TGTGCCAGCAGTCCTGAAAACTCCCCCACTGAAGCTTTCTTT. The variable domain in full, completed from reference TRBV2 and TRBJ1-1, reads EPEVTQTPSHQVTQMGQEVILRCVPISNHLYFYWYRQILGQKVEFLVSFYNNEISEKSEIFDDQFSVERPDGSNFTLKIRSTKLEDSAMYFCASSPENSPTEAFFGQGTRLTVV.

J is TRBJ2-5 and V is TRBV7-6, with 7 bases matching TRBD1. Germline CDR1 SGHVS, CDR2 FNYEAQ. The V gene end was trimmed by 5 bases and the J gene end by 2 bases; junction bases not matched to a gene: 8. This CDR3 has 15 amino acids. In DNA form, the CDR3 reads TGTGCCAGCAGCCCTCTCCAGGGGGTACAAGAGACCCAGTACTTC. Amino acids: CASSPLQGVQETQYF.